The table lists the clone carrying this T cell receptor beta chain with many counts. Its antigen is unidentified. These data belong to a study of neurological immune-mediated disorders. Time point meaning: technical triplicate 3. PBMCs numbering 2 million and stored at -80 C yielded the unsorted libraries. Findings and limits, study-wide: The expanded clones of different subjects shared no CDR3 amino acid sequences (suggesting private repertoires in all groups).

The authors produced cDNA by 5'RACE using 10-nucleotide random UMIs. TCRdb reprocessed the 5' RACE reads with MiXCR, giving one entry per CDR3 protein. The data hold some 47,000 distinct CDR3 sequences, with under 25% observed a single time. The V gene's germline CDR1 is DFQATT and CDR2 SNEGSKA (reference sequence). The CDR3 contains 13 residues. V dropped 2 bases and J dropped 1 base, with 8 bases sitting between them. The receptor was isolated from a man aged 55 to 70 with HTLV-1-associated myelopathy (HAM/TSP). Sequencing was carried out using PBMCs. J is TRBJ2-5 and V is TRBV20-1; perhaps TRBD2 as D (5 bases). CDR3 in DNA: TGCAGTGCTAGATTGGACTTCCAAGAGACCCAGTACTTC. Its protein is CSARLDFQETQYF.